The T cell receptor (beta chain) under discussion was sequenced for a study of T cells after yellow fever vaccination. As for the study in general: Preparation of the low-cell-number fractions used SMART-Seq v4 Ultra Low Input. Study-level findings and limits: Abundant clonotypes from the bulk population could get into FACS-sorted repertoires as contaminants. A small share of clonotypes appeared in both CD4 and CD8 compartments.

Making TCR cDNA involved 5'RACE template switching, which added UMIs and a universal primer site. TCRdb analysed the 5' RACE reads with MiXCR anew, one entry per CDR3 protein. The sample records 500,000 to 650,000 distinct CDR3 sequences, about a sixth being singletons. This clonotype has a handful of counts. The target antigen is unknown. V was clipped by 4 bases and J by 2 bases; unmatched bases: 7. CDR1 and CDR2 from the germline V gene are MGHDK and SYGVNS. The CDR3 contains 15 residues. The chain employs TRBV25-1 and TRBJ1-2, with 7 bases that match TRBD1. The sequencing used PBMCs, collected 4 to 6 days after the first yellow fever vaccination. This receptor was taken from a man aged 18 to 35 who received the YFV17D yellow fever vaccine. In nucleotides, the CDR3 is TGTGCCAGCAGTGGTCACAGGGGAATAAACTATGGCTACACCTTC. It translates to CASSGHRGINYGYTF.